This T cell receptor beta chain stems from a study of OX40 agonist ivuxolimab in advanced cancers. Study-level information: Ivuxolimab was delivered to patients intravenously every 2 weeks at doses spanning 0.01 to 10 mg/kg. Study-wide points: Expanded peripheral T cells had an undetermined antigen specificity.

Collection of blood occurred at baseline, at cycle 4 day 1, and at cycle 7 day 1. Comments on this clone: What it binds is not known.

Sequenced by immunoSEQ multiplex PCR; TCRdb stores in-frame clones only, minus some. This repertoire shows about 79,000 clones, 85% to 95% found once; its top ten account for 8% to 13%. V gave up 3 bases and J gave up 4 bases; unmatched junction bases: 3. The CDR3 length is 13 residues. The germline V gene has CDR1 SQVTM and CDR2 ANQGSEA. This chain connects TRBV29-1 to TRBJ1-1; 9 bases are shared with TRBD1. Sequencing was performed on CD4+ or CD8+ T cells sorted from blood, taken in a trial of the OX40 agonist ivuxolimab. The TCR originated in an adult with an advanced solid tumor such as melanoma, head and neck, liver or kidney cancer. The DNA of the CDR3 is TGCAGCGTTGAGGGGACAGGGACCACTGAAGCTTTCTTT. It specifies CSVEGTGTTEAFF.